This T cell receptor (beta chain) was captured by sequencing in a study of OX40 agonist ivuxolimab in advanced cancers. Overall study: The study enrolled dose-escalation patients with hepatocellular carcinoma, melanoma, renal cell or head and neck cancer.

Germline V gives CDR1 SGHRS, CDR2 YFSETQ. This CDR3 is built from 14 residues. V lost 2 bases and J 3 bases, leaving 11 bases between the germline ends. TCRdb's copy holds only in-frame clones and misses some; the assay was immunoSEQ multiplex PCR. The table shows roughly 50,000 clones, with roughly 80% occurring only once. Study-wide results and limits: Dose levels from 0.1 to 3.0 mg/kg saw CD4+ and CD8+ blood T cells expand clonally by week 6. More expanded clones were seen, on average, in CD8+ T cells than in CD4+. Antigen specificity of clonally expanded peripheral T cells was not established.

Concerning this clone: Its antigen remains unknown.

The chain is built from TRBV5-1 and TRBJ1-1, with D unresolved. This material consisted of CD4+ or CD8+ T cells sorted from blood, taken in a trial of the OX40 agonist ivuxolimab. The sequence came from an adult with an advanced solid tumor such as melanoma, head and neck, liver or kidney cancer. Here the CDR3 reads CASSFGPGDTEAFF. CDR3 DNA sequence: TGCGCCAGCAGCTTCGGACCCGGAGACACTGAAGCTTTCTTT.